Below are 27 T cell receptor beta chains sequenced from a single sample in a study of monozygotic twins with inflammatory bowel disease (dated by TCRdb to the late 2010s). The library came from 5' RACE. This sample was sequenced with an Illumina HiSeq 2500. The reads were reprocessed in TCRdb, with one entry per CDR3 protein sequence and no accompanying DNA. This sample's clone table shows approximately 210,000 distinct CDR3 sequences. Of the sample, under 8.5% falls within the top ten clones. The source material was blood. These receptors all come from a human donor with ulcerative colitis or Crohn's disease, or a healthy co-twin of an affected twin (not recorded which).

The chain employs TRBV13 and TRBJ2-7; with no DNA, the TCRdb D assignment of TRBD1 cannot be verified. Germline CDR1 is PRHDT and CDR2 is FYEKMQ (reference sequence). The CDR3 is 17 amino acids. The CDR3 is CASSLSRGLRVVGEQYF.

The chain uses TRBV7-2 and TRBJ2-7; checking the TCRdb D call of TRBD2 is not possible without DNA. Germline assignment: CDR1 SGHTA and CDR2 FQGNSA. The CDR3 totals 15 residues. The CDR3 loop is CASSDLAGGPYEQYF. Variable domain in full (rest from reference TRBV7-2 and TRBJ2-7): GAGVSQSPSNKVTEKGKDVELRCDPISGHTALYWYRQSLGQGLEFLIYFQGNSAPDKSGLPSDRFSAERTGGSVSTLTIQRTQQEDSAVYLCASSDLAGGPYEQYFGPGTRLTVT.

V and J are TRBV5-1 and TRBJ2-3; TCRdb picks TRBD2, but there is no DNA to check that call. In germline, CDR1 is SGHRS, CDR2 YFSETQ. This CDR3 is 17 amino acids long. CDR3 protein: CASSFGLAGRRGDTQYF.

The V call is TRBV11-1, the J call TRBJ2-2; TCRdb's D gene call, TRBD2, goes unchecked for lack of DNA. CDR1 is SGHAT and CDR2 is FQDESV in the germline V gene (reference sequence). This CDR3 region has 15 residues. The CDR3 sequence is CASSLLAANTGELFF.

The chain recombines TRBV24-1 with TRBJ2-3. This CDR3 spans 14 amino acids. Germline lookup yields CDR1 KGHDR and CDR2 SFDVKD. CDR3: CATSDSPGRDTQYF.

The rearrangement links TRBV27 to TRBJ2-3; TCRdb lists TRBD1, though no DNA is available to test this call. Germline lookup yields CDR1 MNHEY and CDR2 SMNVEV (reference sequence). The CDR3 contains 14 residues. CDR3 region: CASTLKLGADTQYF.

The chain's CDR3 is CASSEQAKDTQYF. The rearrangement joins TRBV10-2 to TRBJ2-3. This CDR3 comprises 13 residues. Germline values: CDR1 WSHSY, CDR2 SAAADI.

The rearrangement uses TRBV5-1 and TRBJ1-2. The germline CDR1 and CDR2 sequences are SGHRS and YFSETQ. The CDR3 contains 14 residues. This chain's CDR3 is CASSLDRSYYGYTF.

The CDR3 protein is CASSQVGTGPAGSPLHF. V and J are TRBV4-2 and TRBJ1-6; TCRdb's D call of TRBD1 is untestable without DNA. The CDR3 is 17 amino acids. From germline, CDR1 is LGHNA and CDR2 YNFKEQ.

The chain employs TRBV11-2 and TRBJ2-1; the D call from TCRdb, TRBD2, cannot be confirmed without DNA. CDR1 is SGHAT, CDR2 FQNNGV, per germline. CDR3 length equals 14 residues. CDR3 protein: CASSEASVYNEQFF.

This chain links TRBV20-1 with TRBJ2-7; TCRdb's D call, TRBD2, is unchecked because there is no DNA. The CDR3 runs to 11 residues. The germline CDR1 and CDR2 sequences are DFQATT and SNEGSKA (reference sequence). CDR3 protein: CSALRVYEQYF.

The chain's CDR3 is CASSLRGDLNTEAFF. V gene TRBV5-1 combines with J gene TRBJ1-1; absent DNA, TCRdb's TRBD1 call cannot be checked. This CDR3 region has 15 residues. Germline V gene data show CDR1 as SGHRS and CDR2 as YFSETQ.

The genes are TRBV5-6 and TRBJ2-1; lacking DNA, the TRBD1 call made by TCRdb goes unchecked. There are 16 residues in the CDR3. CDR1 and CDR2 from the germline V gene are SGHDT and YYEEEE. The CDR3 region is CASSPVGGGLYNEQFF.

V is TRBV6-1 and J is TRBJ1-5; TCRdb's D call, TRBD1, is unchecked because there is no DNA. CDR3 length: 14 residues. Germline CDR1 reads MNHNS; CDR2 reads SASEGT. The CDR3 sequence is CASSAGRGDQPQHF.

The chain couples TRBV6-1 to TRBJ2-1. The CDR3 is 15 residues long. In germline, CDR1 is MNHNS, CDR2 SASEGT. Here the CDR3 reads CASRINQGNNNEQFF.

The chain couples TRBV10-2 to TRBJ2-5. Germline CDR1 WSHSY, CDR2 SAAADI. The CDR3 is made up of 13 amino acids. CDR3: CASSFEIWETQYF.

This chain's CDR3 is CASSIGALSYEQYF. The chain couples TRBV18 to TRBJ2-7; TCRdb outputs TRBD1, but without DNA this stays unchecked. CDR1 is KGHSH, CDR2 LQKENI, per germline. The CDR3 runs 14 residues.

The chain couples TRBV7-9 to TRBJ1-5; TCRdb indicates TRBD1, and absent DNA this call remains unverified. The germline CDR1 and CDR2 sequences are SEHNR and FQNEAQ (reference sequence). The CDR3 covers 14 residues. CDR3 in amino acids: CASSLGAGNQPQHF.

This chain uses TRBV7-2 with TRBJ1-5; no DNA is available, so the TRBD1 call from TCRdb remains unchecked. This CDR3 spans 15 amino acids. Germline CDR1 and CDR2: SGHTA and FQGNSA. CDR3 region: CASSLDRVTVQPQHF.

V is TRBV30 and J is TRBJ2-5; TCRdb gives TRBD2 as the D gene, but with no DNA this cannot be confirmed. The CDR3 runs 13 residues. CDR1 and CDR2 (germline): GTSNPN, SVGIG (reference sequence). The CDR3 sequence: CAWKRGPSETQYF. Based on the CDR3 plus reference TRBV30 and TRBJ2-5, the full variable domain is SQTIHQWPATLVQPVGSPLSLECTVEGTSNPNLYWYRQAAGRGLQLLFYSVGIGQISSEVPQNLSASRPQDRQFILSSKKLLLSDSGFYLCAWKRGPSETQYFGPGTRLLVL.

CDR3 sequence reads: CVSSSSTGGYGYTF. The chain is built from TRBV5-1 and TRBJ1-2; TCRdb proposes TRBD1, but this gene call is untestable without DNA. Germline V CDR1 and CDR2: SGHRS, YFSETQ. The CDR3 is 14 residues long.

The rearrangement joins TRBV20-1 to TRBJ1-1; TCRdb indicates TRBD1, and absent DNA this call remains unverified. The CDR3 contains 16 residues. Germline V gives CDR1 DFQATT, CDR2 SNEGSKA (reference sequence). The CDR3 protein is CSASLGDRGLRTEAFF.

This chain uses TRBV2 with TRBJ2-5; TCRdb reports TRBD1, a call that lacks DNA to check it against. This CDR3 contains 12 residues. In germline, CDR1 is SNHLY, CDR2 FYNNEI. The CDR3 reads CASDRAPEAQYF.

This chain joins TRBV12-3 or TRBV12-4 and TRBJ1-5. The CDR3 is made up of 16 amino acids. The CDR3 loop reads CASSLYQAADNQPQHF.

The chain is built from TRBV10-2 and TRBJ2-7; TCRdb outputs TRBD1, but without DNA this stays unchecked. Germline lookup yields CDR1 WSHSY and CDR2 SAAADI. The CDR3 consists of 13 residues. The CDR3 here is CATYRENTYEQYF.

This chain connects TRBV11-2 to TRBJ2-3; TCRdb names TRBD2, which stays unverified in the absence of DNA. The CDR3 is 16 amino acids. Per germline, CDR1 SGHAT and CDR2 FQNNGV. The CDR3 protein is CASSLWTSPPADTQYF.

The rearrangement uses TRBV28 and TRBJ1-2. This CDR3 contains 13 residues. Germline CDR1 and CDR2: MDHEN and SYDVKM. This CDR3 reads CASSLYPPTGYTF.